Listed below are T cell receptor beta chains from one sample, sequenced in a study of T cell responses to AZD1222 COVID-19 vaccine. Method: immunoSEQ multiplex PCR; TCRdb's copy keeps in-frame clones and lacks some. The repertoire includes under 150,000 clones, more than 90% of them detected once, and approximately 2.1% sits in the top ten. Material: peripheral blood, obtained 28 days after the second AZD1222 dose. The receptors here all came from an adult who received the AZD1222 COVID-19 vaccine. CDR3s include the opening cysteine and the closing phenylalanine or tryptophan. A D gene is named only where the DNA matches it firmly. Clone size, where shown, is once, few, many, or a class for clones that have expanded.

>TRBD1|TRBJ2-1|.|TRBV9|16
CASSVRRDREDNEQFF
TGTGCCAGCAGCGTAAGAAGGGACAGGGAGGACAATGAGCAGTTCTTC
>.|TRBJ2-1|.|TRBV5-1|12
CASGGGNNEQFF
TGCGCCAGCGGCGGAGGGAATAATGAGCAGTTCTTC
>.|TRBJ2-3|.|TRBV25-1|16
CASSERGGGGTQAQYF
TGTGCCAGCAGTGAGCGGGGAGGGGGTGGTACCCAGGCGCAGTATTTT
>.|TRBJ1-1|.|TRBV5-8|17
CASSLSWGFGRDTEAFF
TGTGCCAGCAGCTTGTCATGGGGTTTCGGTAGGGACACTGAAGCTTTCTTT
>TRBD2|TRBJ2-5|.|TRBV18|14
CASSPGTRKETQYF
TGTGCCAGCTCACCAGGGACTAGAAAAGAGACCCAGTACTTC
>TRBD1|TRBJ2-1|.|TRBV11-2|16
CASSSPTGGAYNEQFF
TGTGCCAGCAGCTCACCGACAGGGGGCGCCTACAATGAGCAGTTCTTC
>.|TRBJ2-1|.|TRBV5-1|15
CASSLGGGPLSEQFF
TGCGCCAGCAGCTTGGGAGGCGGCCCCCTGAGTGAGCAGTTCTTC
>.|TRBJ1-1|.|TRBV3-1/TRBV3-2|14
CASSQGIENTEAFF
TGTGCCAGCTCCCAAGGGATAGAGAACACTGAAGCTTTCTTT
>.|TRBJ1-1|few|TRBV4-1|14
CASSQSGANTEAFF
TGCGCCAGCAGCCAGTCGGGAGCGAACACTGAAGCTTTCTTT
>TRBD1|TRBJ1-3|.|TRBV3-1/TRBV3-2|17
CASSQPGQGLSGNTIYF
TGTGCCAGCAGCCAGCCTGGACAGGGGCTCTCTGGAAACACCATATATTTT
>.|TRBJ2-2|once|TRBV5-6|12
CASSKGTGELFF
TGTGCCAGCAGCAAAGGGACCGGGGAGCTGTTTTTT
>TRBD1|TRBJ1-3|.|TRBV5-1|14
CASSFGTAGNTIYF
TGCGCCAGCAGCTTCGGGACAGCTGGAAACACCATATATTTT
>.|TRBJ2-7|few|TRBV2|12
CASSENFYEQYF
TGTGCCAGCAGTGAAAACTTTTACGAGCAGTACTTC
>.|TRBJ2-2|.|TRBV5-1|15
CASSSGNSNTGELFF
TGCGCCAGCAGCTCAGGGAATTCGAACACCGGGGAGCTGTTTTTT
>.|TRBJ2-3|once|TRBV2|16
CASSLPAAASTDTQYF
TGTGCCAGCAGTCTGCCGGCAGCCGCTAGCACAGATACGCAGTATTTT
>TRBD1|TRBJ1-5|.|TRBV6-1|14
CASSEGTGVQPQHF
TGTGCCAGCAGTGAGGGGACAGGCGTCCAGCCCCAGCATTTT
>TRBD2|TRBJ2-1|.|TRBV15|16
CATSRGTSGSENEQFF
TGTGCCACCAGCAGAGGGACTAGCGGGAGTGAAAATGAGCAGTTCTTC